The 32 T cell receptor beta chains below were found in one sample sequenced in a study of read filtering for tumor transcriptome and immune sequencing. This library used approximately 390 ng RNA and molecular barcoded adaptors spanning alpha/delta and beta/gamma chains. TCRdb independently ran MiXCR on the reads; one entry per CDR3 protein. Found here are roughly 67,000 distinct CDR3 sequences, approximately 18% of them singletons; the top ten hold under 13%. The sequenced material came from a population of CD138-negative cells sorted from bone marrow. The receptors come from a donor at least 40 years old with multiple myeloma.

This clonotype came up many times. The CDR3 spells CSARDKTDSYLRANVLTF. The CDR3 DNA follows: TGCAGTGCTAGAGATAAAACAGACTCTTACTTGAGGGCCAACGTCCTGACTTTC. This chain connects TRBV20-1 to TRBJ2-6, with no clear D. Germline loops: CDR1 DFQATT, CDR2 SNEGSKA (reference sequence). V was pared by 0 bases and J by 5 bases, with 20 bases between. CDR3 length: 18 amino acids.

This clonotype was seen ten or more times. V usage is TRBV28 and J usage is TRBJ2-7; 8 bases are shared with TRBD2. The trim removed 6 bases at V and 2 bases at J, leaving 0 bases unmatched. The CDR3 spans 12 residues. Germline V lookup: CDR1 MDHEN, CDR2 SYDVKM. The CDR3 nucleotides are TGTGCCAGCAGAGCGGGAGCCTACGAGCAGTACTTC. Translated: CASRAGAYEQYF.

Details on this clonotype: A far larger clone differs by one base, so this is likely a read error. This chain joins TRBV3-2 and TRBJ2-1; TRBD2 reflects the table's D call only, with no check against the DNA. TRBV3-2 constitutes a pseudogene. The CDR3 has 15 amino acids. CDR3 bases: TGTGCCAGCAGCCAAACTAGCGGGAGATTAAGTGAGCAGTTCTTC. Its protein product is CASSQTSGRLSEQFF.

Ten or more counts support this clonotype. The gene calls are TRBV19 and TRBJ1-6; D unresolved. The CDR3 spans 14 residues. CDR1 is LNHDA and CDR2 is SQIVND in the germline V gene (reference sequence). Deletions cut 1 base from V and 10 bases from J, with 11 bases between. As DNA, the CDR3 is TGTGCCAGTAGTATAGGAGGAGGTGGATCACCCCTCCACTTT. It specifies CASSIGGGGSPLHF.

This clonotype showed up many times. The V gene is TRBV2, the J gene TRBJ1-6; D unclear. The V and J ends lost 0 bases and 9 bases respectively, with 3 bases between them. This CDR3 has 12 residues. Germline CDR1 and CDR2: SNHLY and FYNNEI. CDR3 residues: CASSEARSPLHF. The DNA for the CDR3 is TGTGCCAGCAGTGAAGCGCGTTCACCCCTCCACTTT. Looking up the rest from reference TRBV2 and TRBJ1-6 gives the full variable domain: EPEVTQTPSHQVTQMGQEVILRCVPISNHLYFYWYRQILGQKVEFLVSFYNNEISEKSEIFDDQFSVERPDGSNFTLKIRSTKLEDSAMYFCASSEARSPLHFGNGTRLTVT.

As to this clonotype: Possible read error: a much larger clone is one base away. The CDR3 bases are TGTGCCAGTAGTATGGGTTGCTCTGGGGCCAACGTCCTGACTTTC. The encoded protein is CASSMGCSGANVLTF. The gene calls are TRBV19 and TRBJ2-6; D remains unclear. Germline V gene sequence: CDR1 LNHDA, CDR2 SQIVND (reference sequence). V lost 3 bases to trimming and J lost 0 bases, with 6 bases between them. The CDR3 runs to 15 residues.

In its sample, this clonotype was seen a few times. This may be a read error, as it is one base from a much larger clone. The chain employs TRBV20-1 and TRBJ2-7, with 12 bases aligning to TRBD1. Germline CDR1 is DFQATT and CDR2 is SNEGSKA (reference sequence). The CDR3 has 16 residues. The DNA for the CDR3 is TGCGGTGCAGACCCTCCGGGACAGGGGGCCCTCTACGAGCAGTACTTC. It specifies CGADPPGQGALYEQYF.

This clonotype occurred many times. V gene TRBV6-1 combines with J gene TRBJ2-5, with 8 bases identical to TRBD2. This CDR3 contains 16 residues. With 3 bases clipped from V and 5 bases from J, the junction kept 11 bases outside the gene matches. Germline CDR1 is MNHNS and CDR2 is SASEGT. The CDR3 loop reads CASSEATPAGVETQYF. The CDR3 bases are TGTGCCAGCAGTGAGGCAACTCCAGCGGGAGTTGAGACCCAGTACTTC.

A word on this clonotype: Since a much larger clone is just one base distant, this may be a read error. In this CDR3 the conserved last residue, phenylalanine or tryptophan, is missing, so a read error is likely. The CDR3 here is CSGRQAGTEAFL. Written as DNA, the CDR3 is TGCAGCGGTAGACAGGCCGGCACTGAAGCTTTCTTA. The chain couples TRBV29-1 to TRBJ1-1, with a tentative D call TRBD1 (6 bases). The V gene's germline CDR1 is SQVTM and CDR2 ANQGSEA. V was pared by 7 bases and J by 4 bases, with 13 bases between. The CDR3 is 12 residues long.

This clonotype was seen repeatedly, ten times or more. The chain recombines TRBV29-1 with TRBJ2-3; 7 bases fit TRBD2. The CDR3 runs to 16 residues. CDR1 SQVTM and CDR2 ANQGSEA come from the germline V gene. V shed 6 bases, J shed 3 bases, and the junction held 15 bases outside the gene matches. The CDR3 coding sequence is TGCAGCGTGGGTTCCGGCGGGAGTACGGGAACAGATACGCAGTATTTT. Translated, it gives CSVGSGGSTGTDTQYF.

Concerning this clonotype: A read error is possible here, since a much larger clone lies one base away. The rearrangement uses TRBV20-1 and TRBJ2-5; D may match TRBD1 or TRBD2 (6 bases each). Looked up from germline, CDR1 is DFQATT and CDR2 is SNEGSKA (reference sequence). The CDR3 is made up of 12 amino acids. CDR3: CSRGPGGEAQYF. In DNA, the CDR3 is TGCAGTCGGGGGCCCGGGGGAGAGGCCCAGTACTTC.

A word on this clonotype: Being one base from a much bigger clone, this may be a read error. V usage is TRBV15 and J usage is TRBJ2-5; D tentatively fits TRBD1 or TRBD2 (5 bases each). The germline V gene has CDR1 LNHNV and CDR2 YYDKDF (reference sequence). The CDR3 has 13 residues. The V end was cut by 7 bases, the J end by 7 bases, with 16 bases between. DNA of the CDR3: TGTGCCACCAACTACAGGTTTGGGGGGACCCAGTACTTC. Translation: CATNYRFGGTQYF.

This clonotype was detected many times. The gene calls are TRBV20-1 and TRBJ1-1, with 8 nucleotides matching TRBD1. The CDR3 has 14 residues. After removal of 0 bases from V and 2 bases from J, the junction contained 2 bases not matched to a gene. Germline V gene sequence: CDR1 DFQATT, CDR2 SNEGSKA (reference sequence). CDR3 in amino acids: CSARDQGANTEAFF. DNA for the CDR3: TGCAGTGCTAGAGATCAGGGGGCCAACACTGAAGCTTTCTTT.

The table lists this clonotype with a few counts. This could be a read error, since a much larger clone is one nucleotide away. CDR3 coding DNA: TGTGCCAGCAGTTTCCGCACAGGGGCGGTCAATGAGCAGTTCTTC. Translated: CASSFRTGAVNEQFF. The chain joins TRBV2 to TRBJ2-1; 7 bases fit TRBD1. The V segment lost 5 bases and the J segment 6 bases; nucleotides outside the gene matches: 10. The CDR3 is 15 amino acids. The V gene's germline CDR1 is SNHLY and CDR2 FYNNEI. Complete variable domain (other parts from reference TRBV2 and TRBJ2-1): EPEVTQTPSHQVTQMGQEVILRCVPISNHLYFYWYRQILGQKVEFLVSFYNNEISEKSEIFDDQFSVERPDGSNFTLKIRSTKLEDSAMYFCASSFRTGAVNEQFFGPGTRLTVL.

This clonotype was seen repeatedly, ten times or more. The V and J genes are TRBV2 and TRBJ2-2; D remains unclear. Trimming cost V 0 bases and J 5 bases, with 10 bases left between them. The CDR3 consists of 15 residues. Germline V gene data show CDR1 as SNHLY and CDR2 as FYNNEI. CDR3 sequence: CASSEALQLTGELFF. Here the CDR3 DNA reads TGTGCCAGCAGTGAAGCATTGCAATTAACCGGGGAGCTGTTTTTT.

Ten or more counts support this clonotype. The chain joins TRBV28 to TRBJ2-5; possible D gene TRBD1, 5 bases. The CDR3 has 13 amino acids. Trimming shortened V by 5 bases and J by 4 bases, and 11 bases separated the two germline ends. The germline gives CDR1 MDHEN, CDR2 SYDVKM. The CDR3 DNA sequence: TGTGCCAGCAGTAGGGGATTCGGAGAGACCCAGTACTTC. Translated: CASSRGFGETQYF.

This clonotype has at least ten counts. CDR3 loop: CASSLDLLPDTQYF. The CDR3 DNA is TGCGCCAGCAGCTTGGATCTCCTGCCAGATACGCAGTATTTT. The chain recombines TRBV5-1 with TRBJ2-3; unclear D gene. Trimming removed 0 bases at V and 4 bases at J, with 9 bases between. The CDR3 contains 14 residues. Germline CDR1 is SGHRS and CDR2 is YFSETQ.

This clonotype was seen ten or more times. The V call is TRBV7-8, the J call TRBJ1-1; 7 bases line up with TRBD1. V was clipped by 5 bases and J by 1 base; unmatched bases: 13. The CDR3 length is 17 residues. CDR1 and CDR2 (germline): SGHVS, FQNEAQ. The CDR3 DNA sequence: TGTGCCAGCAGCACCCTTCACAGGGGACGGGGGAACACTGAAGCTTTCTTT. Amino acid sequence: CASSTLHRGRGNTEAFF.

This clonotype was recorded at least ten times. CDR3 sequence: CASRFGVGLGNQETQYF. In DNA, the CDR3 is TGTGCCAGCAGATTTGGGGTAGGGTTGGGGAACCAAGAGACCCAGTACTTC. The chain couples TRBV5-5 to TRBJ2-5; D not certain. The CDR3 runs 17 residues. Germline V lookup: CDR1 SGHKS, CDR2 YYEKEE (reference sequence). Between the trimmed V and J ends, which lost 5 bases and 0 bases, there was a span of 20 bases. The full variable domain, rest sourced from reference TRBV5-5 and TRBJ2-5, is DAGVTQSPTHLIKTRGQQVTLRCSPISGHKSVSWYQQVLGQGPQFIFQYYEKEERGRGNFPDRFSARQFPNYSSELNVNALLLGDSALYLCASRFGVGLGNQETQYFGPGTRLLVL.

This clonotype appeared many times. V and J are TRBV14 and TRBJ2-5; possibly TRBD1 for D (5 bases). The V end lost 0 bases, the J end lost 2 bases, and 10 bases lay between the germline ends. The CDR3 contains 15 residues. CDR1 and CDR2 (germline): SGHDN, FVKESK. CDR3 sequence reads: CASSQDWGRQETQYF. CDR3 in DNA: TGTGCCAGCAGCCAAGATTGGGGCAGGCAAGAGACCCAGTACTTC. The variable domain in full, with the rest retrieved from reference TRBV14 and TRBJ2-5, is EAGVTQFPSHSVIEKGQTVTLRCDPISGHDNLYWYRRVMGKEIKFLLHFVKESKQDESGMPNNRFLAERTGGTYSTLKVQPAELEDSGVYFCASSQDWGRQETQYFGPGTRLLVL.

Ten or more counts support this clonotype. The chain combines TRBV11-2 with TRBJ2-5, with 8 nucleotides matching TRBD1. The CDR3 covers 16 residues. The V gene's germline CDR1 is SGHAT and CDR2 FQNNGV. The trim removed 5 bases at V and 7 bases at J, leaving 15 bases unmatched. The CDR3 region is CASSPTDRVYQWTQYF. DNA for the CDR3: TGTGCCAGCAGCCCAACGGACAGGGTGTACCAGTGGACCCAGTACTTC.

This clonotype was counted ten times or more. The V gene is TRBV7-8, the J gene TRBJ1-4; D not resolved. Per germline, CDR1 SGHVS and CDR2 FQNEAQ. V lost 6 bases and J lost 0, with 11 bases in between. This CDR3 is built from 15 residues. The CDR3 DNA reads TGTGCCAGCAGTCTATCAGACGCAACTAATGAAAAACTGTTTTTT. This codes for CASSLSDATNEKLFF.

This clonotype was found many times. The rearrangement links TRBV29-1 to TRBJ2-7; 14 positions match TRBD2. Germline assignment: CDR1 SQVTM and CDR2 ANQGSEA. V lost 5 bases, J lost 2 bases, and 2 bases stayed unmatched. The CDR3 consists of 14 residues. The CDR3 protein is CSVRGLAGAYEQYF. CDR3 DNA: TGCAGCGTTAGGGGACTAGCGGGGGCCTACGAGCAGTACTTC.

This clonotype was observed many times. This chain joins TRBV7-8 and TRBJ1-5; D gene uncertain. CDR3 length equals 15 residues. V was clipped by 1 base and J by 0 bases, with 7 bases between them. Germline V CDR1 and CDR2: SGHVS, FQNEAQ. CDR3 protein: CASSLEYGSNQPQHF. The CDR3 DNA sequence: TGTGCCAGCAGCTTAGAGTACGGTAGCAATCAGCCCCAGCATTTT. Together with reference TRBV7-8 and TRBJ1-5, the CDR3 gives the full variable domain: GAGVSQSPRYKVAKRGQDVALRCDPISGHVSLFWYQQALGQGPEFLTYFQNEAQLDKSGLPSDRFFAERPEGSVSTLKIQRTQQEDSAVYLCASSLEYGSNQPQHFGDGTRLSIL.

This clonotype occurred many times. This sequence joins TRBV29-1 and TRBJ2-3, with 7 bases lining up with TRBD2. Trimming took 3 bases from V and 2 from J; bases not matched to a gene: 8. The germline CDR1 and CDR2 sequences are SQVTM and ANQGSEA. CDR3 length: 15 amino acids. The CDR3 protein is CSVEGPSGSTDTQYF. The CDR3 region has the DNA TGCAGCGTTGAGGGGCCTAGCGGCTCCACAGATACGCAGTATTTT.

The chain uses TRBV28 and TRBJ2-7, with 10 positions matching TRBD2. Germline V CDR1 and CDR2: MDHEN, SYDVKM. The CDR3 length is 18 residues. The V segment lost 3 bases and the J segment 1 base; nucleotides outside the gene matches: 12. CDR3 residues: CASSFGWLAGAGSYEQYF. CDR3 DNA: TGTGCCAGCAGTTTTGGTTGGCTAGCGGGAGCCGGTTCCTACGAGCAGTACTTC.

In the case of this clonotype: An end of the junction differs from the germline gene, which may be a read error. The V and J genes are TRBV7-6 and TRBJ2-3; 13 bases match TRBD2. CDR1 and CDR2 from the germline V gene are SGHVS and FNYEAQ. The CDR3 spans 16 residues. For the CDR3, the DNA is TGTGCCAGCAGCTTAGGGACTAGCGGGAGCTTGGATAAGCAGTATTTT. This sequence encodes CASSLGTSGSLDKQYF. Looking up the rest from reference TRBV7-6 and TRBJ2-3 gives the full variable domain: GAGVSQSPRYKVTKRGQDVALRCDPISGHVSLYWYRQALGQGPEFLTYFNYEAQQDKSGLPNDRFSAERPEGSISTLTIQRTEQRDSAMYRCASSLGTSGSLDKQYFGPGTRLTVL.

This clonotype has ten or more counts. The rearrangement links TRBV14 to TRBJ2-1, with 8 nucleotides matching TRBD2. Germline lookup yields CDR1 SGHDN and CDR2 FVKESK. This CDR3 region has 15 residues. Trimming took 2 bases from V and 8 from J; bases not matched to a gene: 8. The DNA for the CDR3 is TGTGCCAGCAGCCAATTTCTCGGGGGGGCGGATGAGCAGTTCTTC. It translates to CASSQFLGGADEQFF.

This clonotype was detected ten times or more. V usage is TRBV20-1 and J usage is TRBJ2-5; either TRBD1 or TRBD2 may supply D (5 bases each). Germline V gene lookup returns CDR1 DFQATT and CDR2 SNEGSKA (reference sequence). V lost 0 bases to trimming and J lost 3 bases, with 20 bases between them. The CDR3 loop spans 17 amino acids. The CDR3 spells CSARDWDDRGPKETQYF. The CDR3 DNA reads as TGCAGTGCTAGAGATTGGGACGACAGAGGGCCAAAAGAGACCCAGTACTTC.

This clonotype was seen many times. The chain is built from TRBV5-6 and TRBJ2-1, with TRBD1 matching 9 bases. The CDR3 totals 16 residues. J gave up 7 bases and V 3 bases, and 11 bases lay outside the gene matches. Germline V lookup: CDR1 SGHDT, CDR2 YYEEEE. The CDR3 sequence: CASSYPGQGGPNEQFF. CDR3 nucleotides: TGTGCCAGCAGCTATCCGGGACAGGGTGGTCCAAATGAGCAGTTCTTC.

This clonotype was observed many times. V usage is TRBV20-1 and J usage is TRBJ2-3; 7 bases fit TRBD2. The CDR3 totals 15 residues. J was trimmed by 2 bases and V by 5 bases; bases with no gene match: 10. Germline CDR1 reads DFQATT; CDR2 reads SNEGSKA (reference sequence). CDR3 in amino acids: CSAGGGTDSTDTQYF. CDR3 nucleotides: TGCAGTGCTGGGGGGGGGACTGATTCCACAGATACGCAGTATTTT.

This clonotype was picked up many times. The chain is built from TRBV29-1 and TRBJ1-2; 8 nucleotides line up with TRBD1. This CDR3 has 13 residues. After removal of 6 bases from V and 5 bases from J, the junction contained 8 bases not matched to a gene. Germline V gene lookup returns CDR1 SQVTM and CDR2 ANQGSEA. The CDR3 sequence is CSVRQGPSYGYTF. CDR3 in DNA: TGCAGCGTGCGACAGGGGCCCAGTTATGGCTACACCTTC.